The sequence of this TCR beta chain was determined in a study of T cell responses to AZD1222 COVID-19 vaccine. Study details: Pooling of second doses given at about 4 or about 12 weeks was done. Notes on the study in general: Variant regions that are unmutated are reportedly the target of nearly half of spike-specific TCRs. Receipt of two AZD1222 doses was followed by a rise in Spike-specific TCR breadth and depth. Only after the peak T cell response were repertoires sampled.

Assay used: immunoSEQ multiplex PCR; TCRdb lists only in-frame clones, some missing. The sample has 150,000 or so clones; about 88% are singletons. The CDR3 sequence is 13 residues long. The germline V and J ends were trimmed by 1 base and 7 bases, with 11 bases remaining between them. The V gene's germline CDR1 is LGHDT and CDR2 YNNKEL (reference sequence). On this clone itself: What it binds is not known.

The TCR comes from an adult in good health. The specimen was peripheral blood, collected on day 0 of AZD1222 vaccination. The chain combines TRBV3-1 (or the pseudogene TRBV3-2) with TRBJ2-7; D is undetermined. Written as DNA, the CDR3 is TGTGCCAGCAGCCAAGGAAGTGGCAAAGAGCAGTACTTC. It translates to CASSQGSGKEQYF.